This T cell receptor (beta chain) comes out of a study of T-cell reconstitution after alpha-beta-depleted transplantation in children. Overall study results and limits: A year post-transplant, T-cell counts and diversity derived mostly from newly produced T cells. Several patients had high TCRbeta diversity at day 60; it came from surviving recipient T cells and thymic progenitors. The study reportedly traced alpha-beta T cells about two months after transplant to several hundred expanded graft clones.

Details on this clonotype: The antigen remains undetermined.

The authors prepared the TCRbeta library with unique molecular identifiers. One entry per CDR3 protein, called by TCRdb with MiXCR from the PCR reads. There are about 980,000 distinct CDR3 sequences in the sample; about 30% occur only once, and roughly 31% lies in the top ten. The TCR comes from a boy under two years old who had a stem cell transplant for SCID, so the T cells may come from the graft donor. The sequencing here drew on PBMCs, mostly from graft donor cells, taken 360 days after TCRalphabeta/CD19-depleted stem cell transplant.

The CDR3 loop reads CASSPTGTNSYEQYF. In nucleotides, the CDR3 is TGTGCCAGCAGCCCGACAGGGACCAATTCCTACGAGCAGTACTTC. The chain uses TRBV7-2 and TRBJ2-7; 7 bases are shared with TRBD1. Germline V CDR1 and CDR2: SGHTA, FQGNSA. This CDR3 spans 15 amino acids. Unmatched junction bases numbered 8, after V lost 5 bases and J lost 1 base.